This entry features one T cell receptor (beta chain) sequence. The antigen is not known. The data were obtained in a study of blood T cells in healthy people across ages. Findings and caveats of the study: The authors considered diversity estimates from one million T cells to be underestimates. Per million T cells, TCR beta diversity dropped roughly linearly as age increased.

Then a second PCR, running about 6 to 12 cycles, was carried out with a sample-barcoded 5' primer and a J-beta primer mix. TCRdb re-analysed the 5' RACE reads in MiXCR, keeping a single row per CDR3 protein. The sample includes fewer than 800,000 distinct CDR3 sequences, around 45% of them seen just once. Source material: blood. This TCR came from a woman aged 55 to 70 in good health.

CDR3 amino acids: CASNSPNVEGGNEKLFF. The DNA for the CDR3 is TGTGCCAGCAATAGCCCCAATGTGGAGGGGGGAAATGAAAAACTGTTTTTT. The V and J genes are TRBV28 and TRBJ1-4; TRBD1 might be the D (6 bases). V dropped 7 bases and J dropped 5 bases, with 23 bases sitting between them. Germline values: CDR1 MDHEN, CDR2 SYDVKM. The CDR3 sequence is 17 residues long.